This record looks at one TCR beta chain sequence and its context. The antigen is not known. These data originate in a study of shared clonotypes between healthy human individuals. Study-wide points: Rarefaction indicated that sorted-subset sequencing remained incomplete although depth was large.

The naive CD8 population came from CD45RO-negative cells selected for CCR7, without terminally differentiated effector memory CD45RA+ cells. Every one of the donors was a Caucasian adult that lived in Nashville, Tennessee. The assay used deep level. TCRdb keeps only in-frame clones here, not all; method: immunoSEQ multiplex PCR. Here the sample spans approximately 1.9 million clones, about 93% being singletons. V lost 3 bases, J lost 8 bases, and 11 bases lay in between. This CDR3 comprises 13 residues. Germline V gene sequence: CDR1 MNHEY, CDR2 SMNVEV (reference sequence). The sample taken for sequencing was naive CD8+ T cells from PBMCs. The TCR sequence derives from a man younger than 35 in good health. Some clones in this sample may be carry-over from other donors' samples. J is TRBJ1-5 and V is TRBV27, with a tentative D call TRBD1 (5 bases). For the CDR3, the DNA is TGTGCCAGCAGTTTTCGGGGGTTGGAGCCCCAGCATTTT. Protein sequence: CASSFRGLEPQHF.